Given below is one T cell receptor (beta chain) in context. This entry is derived from a study of blood T cell repertoires in COVID-19. In the original processing: Estimation of nucleated cell counts relied on the amplification of reference gene primers. Assay used: immunoSEQ multiplex PCR; TCRdb lists only in-frame clones, some missing. For V, J and clone size, that table is used; D and trimming come from the DNA. The profile shows under 300,000 clones, approximately 90% of them singletons. The sequenced material came from peripheral blood. This sequence originates from a woman in her 40s who had recovered from COVID-19.

CDR3: CASSDVGGRSYEQYF. In DNA form, the CDR3 reads TGTGCCAGCAGTGATGTTGGGGGGAGATCCTACGAGCAGTACTTC. This sequence joins TRBV6-1 and TRBJ2-7; the D gene is possibly TRBD2 (6 bases). Trimming took 3 bases from V and 1 from J, leaving 13 bases between them. Germline CDR1 MNHNS, CDR2 SASEGT. The CDR3 runs to 15 residues.